The 6 T cell receptor beta chains below come from one sample, sequenced in a study of early T cells in non-severe SARS-CoV-2 infection (dated by TCRdb to about 2021). The receptor library was made with 5' RACE. The data were produced on a NextSeq 500. Starting from the raw public reads, TCRdb applied fastp trimming at Q25, assembled clones with MiXCR and retained in-frame beta chains. Every entry covers one CDR3 protein and lists the most common genes and DNA from its rows. This sample has approximately 65,000 distinct CDR3 sequences in its table, and 10% to 15% of those were observed once. The ten most abundant clones make up 1.5% to 2% of the sample. The sequenced material came from whole blood. The receptor set was obtained from an adult who was a healthcare worker with PCR-confirmed SARS-CoV-2 infection or an uninfected control (not recorded which).

The chain couples TRBV5-4 to TRBJ1-1; D might be TRBD1 (5 bases). There are 13 residues in the CDR3. The V gene lost 4 bases and the J gene lost 7 bases, with 14 bases spanning the gap. Germline loops: CDR1 SGHNT, CDR2 YYREEE (reference sequence). CDR3 bases: TGTGCCAGCAGCAGAGGGACCCTCGATGAAGCTTTCTTT. Its protein product is CASSRGTLDEAFF.

The CDR3 DNA reads as TGCGCCAGCAGCTTGAGGCCGGGGGAAGGCTACACCTTC. Residues: CASSLRPGEGYTF. The chain carries TRBV5-1 and TRBJ1-2, with D possibly TRBD1 on 5 matching bases. This CDR3 spans 13 amino acids. Trimming took 1 base from V and 8 from J, leaving 12 bases between them. The germline V gene has CDR1 SGHRS and CDR2 YFSETQ. Drawing the rest from reference TRBV5-1 and TRBJ1-2, the complete variable domain is KAGVTQTPRYLIKTRGQQVTLSCSPISGHRSVSWYQQTPGQGLQFLFEYFSETQRNKGNFPGRFSGRQFSNSRSEMNVSTLELGDSALYLCASSLRPGEGYTFGSGTRLTVV.

In this sample, this clonotype turned up a few times. V and J are TRBV10-3 and TRBJ2-4; D gene unclear. V was clipped by 2 bases and J by 3 bases, with 2 bases between them. Germline V gene data show CDR1 as ENHRY and CDR2 as SYGVKD. The CDR3 extends over 12 amino acids. The CDR3 protein is CAISEGKNIQYF. In nucleotides, the CDR3 is TGTGCCATCAGTGAGGGCAAAAACATTCAGTACTTC.

This clonotype was seen repeatedly, ten times or more. The rearrangement links TRBV7-2 to TRBJ2-7; no clear D. V lost 0 bases, J lost 3 bases, and 3 bases lay in between. Germline CDR1 is SGHTA and CDR2 is FQGNSA. The CDR3 is made up of 12 amino acids. CDR3 residues: CASSLANYEQYF. DNA of the CDR3: TGTGCCAGCAGCTTAGCGAACTACGAGCAGTACTTC.

This clonotype was seen repeatedly, ten times or more. The chain joins TRBV14 to TRBJ1-4; no clear D. V lost 5 bases, J lost 8 bases, and 12 bases lay in between. Germline CDR1 and CDR2: SGHDN and FVKESK. The CDR3 has 13 residues. The CDR3 sequence is CASSGWTGEKLFF. CDR3 sequence (DNA): TGTGCCAGCAGCGGATGGACGGGGGAAAAACTGTTTTTT.

This clonotype occurred a few times. The V call is TRBV7-8, the J call TRBJ2-3, with D tentatively TRBD1 or TRBD2 (5 bases each). CDR1 is SGHVS and CDR2 is FQNEAQ in the germline V gene. The CDR3 loop spans 14 amino acids. Trimming pared 6 bases from V and 5 bases from J, leaving 15 bases between. CDR3 DNA sequence: TGTGCCAGCAGTTCGTGGGGACGAGTAGATACGCAGTATTTT. The encoded protein is CASSSWGRVDTQYF.